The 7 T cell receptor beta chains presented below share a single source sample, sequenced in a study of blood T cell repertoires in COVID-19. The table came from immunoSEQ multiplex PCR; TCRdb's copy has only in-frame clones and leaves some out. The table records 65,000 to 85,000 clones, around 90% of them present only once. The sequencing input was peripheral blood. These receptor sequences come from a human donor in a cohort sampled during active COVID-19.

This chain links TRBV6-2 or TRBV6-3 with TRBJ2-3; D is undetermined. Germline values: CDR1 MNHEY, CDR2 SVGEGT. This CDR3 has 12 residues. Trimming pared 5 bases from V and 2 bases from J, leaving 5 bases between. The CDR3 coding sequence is TGTGCCAGCAGTCAGTCCACAGATACGCAGTATTTT. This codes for CASSQSTDTQYF.

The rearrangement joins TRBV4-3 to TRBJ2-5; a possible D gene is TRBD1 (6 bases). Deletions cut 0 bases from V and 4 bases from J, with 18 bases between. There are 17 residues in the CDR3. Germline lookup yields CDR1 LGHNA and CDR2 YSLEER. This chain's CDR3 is CASSQDIRDTRRETQYF. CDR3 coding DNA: TGCGCCAGCAGCCAAGATATACGGGACACGCGGAGAGAGACCCAGTACTTC.

The CDR3 DNA reads TGTGCCAGCAGCTTAGGGACAGGGGGCTTTGGCGAGCAGTACTTC. Translation gives CASSLGTGGFGEQYF. The V call is TRBV7-2, the J call TRBJ2-7, with 11 bases aligning to TRBD1. The V segment lost 1 base and the J segment 6 bases; nucleotides outside the gene matches: 5. The CDR3 has 15 residues. The germline V gene encodes CDR1 SGHTA and CDR2 FQGNSA.

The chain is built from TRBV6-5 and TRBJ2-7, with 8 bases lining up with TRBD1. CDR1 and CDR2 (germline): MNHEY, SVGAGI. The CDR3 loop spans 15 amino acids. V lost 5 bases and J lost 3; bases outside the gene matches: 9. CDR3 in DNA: TGTGCCAGCAGTCCCGCCGGGACAGGCGACTACGAGCAGTACTTC. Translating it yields CASSPAGTGDYEQYF.

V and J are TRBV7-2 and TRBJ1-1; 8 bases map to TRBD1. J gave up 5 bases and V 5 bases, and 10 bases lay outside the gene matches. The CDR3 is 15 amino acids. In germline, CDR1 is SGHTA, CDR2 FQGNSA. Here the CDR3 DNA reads TGTGCCAGCAGCGTCTGGACAGGGTATCGGACTGAAGCTTTCTTT. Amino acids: CASSVWTGYRTEAFF.

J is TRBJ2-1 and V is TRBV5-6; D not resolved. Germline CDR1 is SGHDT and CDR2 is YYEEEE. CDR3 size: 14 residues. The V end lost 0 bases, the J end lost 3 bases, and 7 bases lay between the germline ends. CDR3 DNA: TGTGCCAGCAGCTTGGGGCAGTTCTACAATGAGCAGTTCTTC. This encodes CASSLGQFYNEQFF.

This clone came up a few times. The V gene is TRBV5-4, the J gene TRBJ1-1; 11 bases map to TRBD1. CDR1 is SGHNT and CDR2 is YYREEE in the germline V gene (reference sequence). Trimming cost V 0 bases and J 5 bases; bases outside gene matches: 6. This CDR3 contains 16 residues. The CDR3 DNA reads TGTGCCAGCAGCTTGGGGACAGGGGGCCGGGAGACTGAAGCTTTCTTT. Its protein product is CASSLGTGGRETEAFF.